One and the same sample provided the 10 T cell receptor beta chains below, sequenced in a study of cytomegalovirus exposure and HLA in healthy donors. The PCR employed 60 Vbeta primers together with 13 Jbeta primers. Repertoires were generated with immunoSEQ multiplex PCR, while TCRdb's copy carries only in-frame clones and drops some. The repertoire table contains some 120,000 clones. The sequenced material came from PBMCs. The source is a man in his thirties or forties in good health and CMV-seronegative.

This chain's CDR3 is CASSIPSGGDEQFF. The CDR3 region has the DNA TGTGCCAGTAGTATACCTAGCGGGGGGGATGAGCAGTTCTTC. The V call is TRBV19, the J call TRBJ2-1, with 12 bases matching TRBD2. CDR1 and CDR2 from the germline V gene are LNHDA and SQIVND (reference sequence). Trimming cost V 2 bases and J 8 bases; bases outside gene matches: 1. This CDR3 spans 14 amino acids. The full variable domain, in which reference TRBV19 and TRBJ2-1 provide the parts outside the CDR3, is DGGITQSPKYLFRKEGQNVTLSCEQNLNHDAMYWYRQDPGQGLRLIYYSQIVNDFQKGDIAEGYSVSREKKESFPLTVTSAQKNPTAFYLCASSIPSGGDEQFFGPGTRLTVL.

V and J are TRBV4-1 and TRBJ2-1, with D perhaps matching TRBD1 (5 bases). Germline CDR1 is MGHRA and CDR2 is YSYEKL. The CDR3 length is 16 residues. V gave up 3 bases and J gave up 0 bases, with 12 bases separating them. CDR3 nucleotide sequence: TGCGCCAGCAGCCAGGTGGACATACTCTCCTACAATGAGCAGTTCTTC. Its translation: CASSQVDILSYNEQFF.

The chain recombines TRBV5-1 with TRBJ2-5; D remains unclear. Trimming removed 4 bases at V and 1 base at J, with 8 bases between. Germline CDR1 SGHRS, CDR2 YFSETQ. This CDR3 has 13 residues. CDR3 coding DNA: TGCGCCAGCAGCCTGGTCTCCCAAGAGACCCAGTACTTC. Translated, it gives CASSLVSQETQYF.

The J gene is TRBJ2-6, the V gene TRBV15; 7 nucleotides agree with TRBD1. The CDR3 extends over 17 amino acids. J gave up 3 bases and V 2 bases, and 7 bases lay outside the gene matches. Germline CDR1 LNHNV, CDR2 YYDKDF (reference sequence). CDR3: CATSRSVDRVGANVLTF. The CDR3 DNA reads as TGTGCCACCAGCAGATCCGTCGACAGGGTTGGGGCCAACGTCCTGACTTTC.

The V gene is TRBV19, the J gene TRBJ1-2, with TRBD1 identical over 10 bases. The CDR3 loop spans 15 amino acids. V lost 5 bases, J lost 4 bases, and 7 bases stayed unmatched. CDR1 and CDR2 from the germline V gene are LNHDA and SQIVND (reference sequence). The CDR3 DNA is TGTGCCAGTAGTCCTGGGACAGGGGCGCCCTATGGCTACACCTTC. This gives the protein CASSPGTGAPYGYTF.

The chain is built from TRBV18 and TRBJ2-3; tentative D call: TRBD2 (6 bases). Trimming shortened V by 5 bases and J by 1 base, and 16 bases separated the two germline ends. Germline CDR1 and CDR2: KGHSH and LQKENI. The CDR3 has 16 residues. The CDR3 spells CASSSLAGSGTDTQYF. CDR3 DNA: TGTGCCAGCTCATCGCTGGCGGGGTCTGGCACAGATACGCAGTATTTT.

The chain uses TRBV30 and TRBJ1-6; 9 bases line up with TRBD1. The CDR3 length is 17 residues. CDR1 and CDR2 from the germline V gene are GTSNPN and SVGIG (reference sequence). V gave up 3 bases and J gave up 4 bases; unmatched junction bases: 10. The DNA of the CDR3 is TGTGCCTGGAGGATCTCACCGGGACAGGGATATAATTCACCCCTCCACTTT. Amino acids: CAWRISPGQGYNSPLHF.

V and J are TRBV6-5 and TRBJ2-1, with TRBD2 matching over 8 bases. V lost 4 bases, J lost 4 bases, and 9 bases stayed unmatched. CDR3 length equals 16 residues. Germline loops: CDR1 MNHEY, CDR2 SVGAGI. CDR3 sequence: CASSSGLARAYNEQFF. DNA for the CDR3: TGTGCCAGCAGTTCCGGACTAGCCCGAGCATACAATGAGCAGTTCTTC.

The rearrangement joins TRBV12-5 to TRBJ1-6, with 12 bases matching TRBD1. Germline V gene lookup returns CDR1 LGHNT and CDR2 FRNRAP. This CDR3 has 17 amino acids. V lost 5 bases and J lost 2; bases outside the gene matches: 4. CDR3 amino acids: CASGTGTGGAYNSPLHF. The CDR3 DNA sequence: TGTGCTAGTGGTACCGGGACAGGGGGCGCCTATAATTCACCCCTCCACTTT. Filled out from reference TRBV12-5 and TRBJ1-6, the complete variable domain reads DARVTQTPRHKVTEMGQEVTMRCQPILGHNTVFWYRQTMMQGLELLAYFRNRAPLDDSGMPKDRFSAEMPDATLATLKIQPSEPRDSAVYFCASGTGTGGAYNSPLHFGNGTRLTVT.

The V gene is TRBV10-3, the J gene TRBJ1-1; maybe TRBD1 (6 bases). V was cut by 2 bases and J by 5 bases, with 9 bases left in between. In germline, CDR1 is ENHRY, CDR2 SYGVKD. The CDR3 length is 13 residues. DNA for the CDR3: TGTGCCATCAGTGAGGAGGGGGGGACTGAAGCTTTCTTT. Translating it yields CAISEEGGTEAFF.